This TCR beta chain was sequenced in a study of blood T cell repertoires in COVID-19. V dropped 2 bases and J dropped 2 bases, with 18 bases sitting between them. The germline gives CDR1 MRHNA, CDR2 SNTAGT. CDR3 length equals 17 residues. Participants were aged about 18 to 95 years, lived in 20 to 25 US areas, and enrolled virtually. Only in-frame clones appear in the TCRdb table, and some are missing; sequencing was by immunoSEQ multiplex PCR. In the table there are about 210,000 clones, approximately 81% of which are singletons. This sequence was found in a woman aged 45 to 65 with acute COVID-19. What was sequenced was PBMCs or T cells enriched from blood (not recorded which). The chain links TRBV6-4 to TRBJ1-1; D is possibly TRBD1 (6 bases). The CDR3 loop reads CASSDPGQRTLNTEAFF. CDR3 nucleotide sequence: TGTGCCAGCAGTGACCCCGGACAGAGGACGCTCAACACTGAAGCTTTCTTT.